This is a list of T cell receptor beta chains from one sample in a study of CD8+ T cells in alopecia areata. Generated by immunoSEQ multiplex PCR, the TCRdb table keeps only in-frame clones and is missing some. The data contain approximately 91,000 clones, 40% to 45% of them singletons. The specimen was CD4+ T cells sorted from blood. These receptors came from a human donor with alopecia areata. The CDR3 runs from the conserved cysteine through the conserved F or W. The order of the fields is V gene, J gene, clone size, D gene, CDR3 protein, CDR3 DNA. A D gene is named only where the DNA matches it firmly. Expanded clones are given a class, and other clones once, few, many or no size at all.

>TRBV29-1|TRBJ2-7|NA|NA
CSVRRQLTYEQYF
TGCAGCGTACGAAGACAGCTAACCTACGAGCAGTACTTC
>TRBV11-2|TRBJ2-5|NA|NA
CASSRDRETQYF
TGTGCCAGCAGCCGAGACCGAGAGACCCAGTACTTC
>TRBV29-1|TRBJ1-4|NA|NA
CSVKPRTNEKLFF
TGCAGCGTTAAACCCCGGACTAATGAAAAACTGTTTTTT
>TRBV23-1|TRBJ2-7|few|NA
CASQVTKAVYEQYF
TGCGCCAGTCAGGTCACGAAAGCGGTCTACGAGCAGTACTTC
>TRBV30|TRBJ1-5|NA|NA
CAWSVYGQPQHF
TGTGCCTGGAGTGTATACGGTCAGCCCCAGCATTTT
>TRBV5-1|TRBJ2-3|NA|NA
CASSRGPGFEHTDTQYF
TGCGCCAGCAGTCGGGGGCCTGGTTTCGAACACACAGATACGCAGTATTTT
>TRBV7-2|TRBJ2-7|NA|NA
CASSPTISSYEQYF
TGTGCCAGCAGCCCCACTATTAGCTCCTACGAGCAGTACTTC
>TRBV4-1|TRBJ2-5|NA|TRBD2
CASSLAGETQYF
TGCGCCAGCAGCCTAGCGGGAGAGACCCAGTACTTC
>TRBV4-2|TRBJ2-3|few|NA
CASSQDPGYADTQYF
TGTGCCAGCAGCCAAGATCCCGGGTACGCAGATACGCAGTATTTT
>TRBV7-9|TRBJ1-5|few|NA
CASSQGYSNQPQHF
TGTGCCAGCAGTCAAGGGTATAGCAATCAGCCCCAGCATTTT
>TRBV4-1|TRBJ2-7|few|NA
CASSQDKVPAGYEQYF
TGCGCCAGCAGCCAAGATAAGGTCCCGGCAGGCTACGAGCAGTACTTC
>TRBV5-1|TRBJ1-2|NA|NA
CASSLGEHGYTF
TGCGCCAGCAGCTTGGGTGAACATGGCTACACCTTC
>TRBV5-4|TRBJ1-5|NA|NA
CASSFNTQPQHF
TGTGCCAGCAGCTTTAATACCCAGCCCCAGCATTTT
>TRBV29-1|TRBJ2-2|NA|NA
CSVGLLNTGELFF
TGCAGCGTGGGACTTTTGAACACCGGGGAGCTGTTTTTT
>TRBV30|TRBJ1-6|NA|TRBD1
CAWSLITGTVNSPLHF
TGTGCCTGGAGTCTAATTACCGGGACAGTCAATTCACCCCTCCACTTT
>TRBV30|TRBJ2-1|once|NA
CAWSVTRNEQFF
TGTGCCTGGAGTGTAACGCGCAATGAGCAGTTCTTC
>TRBV5-1|TRBJ2-3|NA|NA
CASSPGDTQYF
TGCGCCAGCAGTCCGGGGGATACGCAGTATTTT
>TRBV5-1|TRBJ2-1|NA|NA
CASRLSRGLRINEQFF
TGCGCCAGCAGGCTCTCACGGGGGTTAAGGATTAATGAGCAGTTCTTC
>TRBV20-1|TRBJ2-1|NA|NA
CSGHYNEQFF
TGCAGTGGCCACTACAATGAGCAGTTCTTC
>TRBV15|TRBJ2-7|NA|TRBD1
CATSRDPGGVDEQYF
TGTGCCACCAGCAGAGACCCAGGGGGCGTCGACGAGCAGTACTTC
>TRBV10-3|TRBJ2-4|NA|NA
CAISAQSGGNIQYF
TGTGCCATCAGTGCACAGAGTGGGGGGAACATTCAGTACTTC
>TRBV28|TRBJ2-4|NA|TRBD1
CASTGASNIQYF
TGTGCAAGCACAGGGGCTTCAAACATTCAGTACTTC
>TRBV6-5|TRBJ2-7|few|TRBD1
CASSAPGQGRDEQYF
TGTGCCAGCAGTGCCCCGGGACAGGGAAGGGACGAGCAGTACTTC
>TRBV5-6|TRBJ2-3|few|TRBD1
CASRKTGGSTDTQYF
TGTGCCAGCAGGAAGACAGGGGGTAGCACAGATACGCAGTATTTT
>TRBV29-1|TRBJ2-2|NA|NA
CSVEGGIDTGELFF
TGCAGCGTCGAAGGGGGTATCGACACCGGGGAGCTGTTTTTT
>TRBV14|TRBJ2-7|few|NA
CASSQPGVFREQYF
TGTGCCAGCAGCCAGCCTGGGGTCTTTCGGGAGCAGTACTTC
>TRBV30|TRBJ1-3|NA|TRBD1
CAWNRGTGNTIYF
TGTGCCTGGAACAGGGGCACTGGAAACACCATATATTTT
>TRBV5-1|TRBJ2-1|few|TRBD1
CASTGGAGSYNEQFF
TGCGCCAGTACAGGGGGCGCTGGATCCTACAATGAGCAGTTCTTC
>TRBV7-9|TRBJ2-7|NA|TRBD1
CASSGQARREQYF
TGTGCCAGCAGCGGACAGGCCCGGCGCGAGCAGTACTTC
>TRBV7-9|TRBJ2-6|many|NA
CASSSPTVSSGANVLTF
TGTGCCAGCAGCTCTCCGACTGTTAGCTCTGGGGCCAACGTCCTGACTTTC
>TRBV9|TRBJ2-1|few|NA
CASSGAARSYNEQFF
TGTGCCAGCAGCGGTGCGGCCCGCTCCTACAATGAGCAGTTCTTC
>TRBV7-9|TRBJ2-3|many|NA
CASSSRGPDTQYF
TGTGCCAGCAGCTCCCGCGGACCGGATACGCAGTATTTT
>TRBV30|TRBJ2-7|few|NA
CAWSVRYEQYF
TGTGCCTGGAGTGTTCGGTACGAGCAGTACTTC
>TRBV30|TRBJ2-5|once|TRBD2
CAWSDRWKAGPEVRRETQYF
TGTGCCTGGAGTGATCGATGGAAAGCGGGGCCGGAGGTACGACGGGAGACCCAGTACTTC
>TRBV23-1|TRBJ2-5|few|NA
CASSQGETQYF
TGCGCCAGCAGTCAGGGAGAGACCCAGTACTTC
>TRBV4-3|TRBJ2-1|NA|TRBD2
CASSQESSSGTWDEQFF
TGCGCCAGCAGCCAAGAGTCGTCTAGCGGGACTTGGGATGAGCAGTTCTTC
>TRBV5-6|TRBJ2-5|NA|NA
CASSFKRRYQETQYF
TGTGCCAGCAGCTTTAAAAGACGGTACCAAGAGACCCAGTACTTC
>TRBV14|TRBJ2-6|NA|NA
CASTSRGRGFPGANVLTF
TGTGCCAGCACCAGCCGGGGCAGGGGTTTTCCTGGGGCCAACGTCCTGACTTTC
>TRBV28|TRBJ2-1|NA|TRBD1
CASGTGGGSEQFF
TGTGCCAGCGGGACAGGGGGCGGGAGTGAGCAGTTCTTC
>TRBV30|TRBJ1-2|NA|TRBD1
CAWTGQGIGYTF
TGTGCCTGGACGGGACAGGGGATTGGCTACACCTTC
>TRBV5-1|TRBJ2-1|few|NA
CASSLDGGHYNEQFF
TGCGCCAGCAGCTTGGACGGGGGCCACTACAATGAGCAGTTCTTC
>TRBV30|TRBJ1-1|once|TRBD1
CAFQGQGKGTEAFF
TGTGCCTTCCAGGGACAGGGGAAGGGTACTGAAGCTTTCTTT
>TRBV18|TRBJ2-2|NA|NA
CASSKGQANTGELFF
TGTGCCAGCTCGAAGGGACAAGCGAACACCGGGGAGCTGTTTTTT
>TRBV29-1|TRBJ1-1|NA|NA
CSGVFGAMNTEAFF
TGCAGCGGGGTATTTGGGGCTATGAACACTGAAGCTTTCTTT
>TRBV28|TRBJ2-5|NA|NA
CASSEPSRRGPETQYF
TGTGCCAGCAGTGAGCCCAGTCGGCGGGGGCCTGAGACCCAGTACTTC
>TRBV29-1|TRBJ1-1|NA|NA
CSGGTGEAEAFF
TGCAGCGGGGGGACGGGGGAGGCTGAAGCTTTCTTT
>TRBV5-1|TRBJ2-2|few|TRBD1
CASSWTGNTGELFF
TGCGCCAGCAGCTGGACAGGGAACACCGGGGAGCTGTTTTTT
>TRBV7-9|TRBJ2-7|NA|NA
CASSPGPVAGSSEQYF
TGTGCCAGCAGCCCTGGGCCGGTGGCGGGGTCCAGCGAGCAGTACTTC
>TRBV29-1|TRBJ1-2|NA|TRBD1
CSVRQGGLNNYGYTF
TGCAGCGTCCGACAGGGGGGGCTCAACAACTATGGCTACACCTTC
>TRBV9|TRBJ2-1|few|NA
CASSVGLYSYNEQFF
TGTGCCAGCAGCGTAGGACTGTACTCCTACAATGAGCAGTTCTTC
>TRBV25-1|TRBJ2-7|NA|TRBD1
CASSELQGSSYEQYF
TGTGCCAGCAGTGAACTACAGGGGAGCTCCTACGAGCAGTACTTC
>TRBV29-1|TRBJ1-1|NA|NA
CSVRDPKNTEAFF
TGCAGCGTGCGGGACCCCAAAAACACTGAAGCTTTCTTT